This T cell receptor beta chain was sequenced during a study of post-analysis software for immune sequencing data. About the research overall: Patients with relapsing-remitting, secondary progressive and progressive-relapsing multiple sclerosis courses were all represented.

V was shortened by 6 bases and J by 0 bases, with 9 bases between the two germline ends. The CDR3 spans 15 residues. Study results and caveats: The F measure placed samples prepared in the same batch into strongly shared clusters. Elevated frequency relative to controls characterized 4 or 5 TRBV segments in patients, TRBV5-6, TRBV5-1 and TRBV20-1 among them. The normalized Chao1 diversity of multiple sclerosis patients was significantly lower than that of controls.

This clonotype occurred once. What it binds is unknown. TCR beta libraries were prepared from cDNA with unique molecular identifiers. TCRdb reanalysed the PCR reads using MiXCR and keeps one entry per CDR3 protein. The repertoire includes some 700,000 distinct CDR3 sequences, roughly three fifths of them detected once, and about 11% sits in the top ten. Material for sequencing was blood. The sequence was obtained from a girl aged 2 to 9 with multiple sclerosis. This chain joins TRBV12-3 or TRBV12-4 and TRBJ2-6; a weak D match, TRBD2 (5 bases). The chain's CDR3 is CASRTGVSGANVLTF. The CDR3 DNA is TGTGCCAGCAGGACCGGGGTCTCTGGGGCCAACGTCCTGACTTTC.